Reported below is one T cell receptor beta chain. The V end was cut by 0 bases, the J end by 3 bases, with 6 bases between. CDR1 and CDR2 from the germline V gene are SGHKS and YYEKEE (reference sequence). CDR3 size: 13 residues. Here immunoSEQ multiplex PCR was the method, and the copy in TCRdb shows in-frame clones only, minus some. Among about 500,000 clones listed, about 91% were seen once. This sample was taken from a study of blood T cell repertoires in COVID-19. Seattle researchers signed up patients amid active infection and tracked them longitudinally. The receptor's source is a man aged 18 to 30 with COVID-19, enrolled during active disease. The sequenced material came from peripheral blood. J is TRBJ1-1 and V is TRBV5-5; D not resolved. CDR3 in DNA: TGTGCCAGCAGCTTGGACGGGTACACTGAAGCTTTCTTT. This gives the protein CASSLDGYTEAFF.